The entry below gives a single T cell receptor beta chain sequence along with its context. This entry belongs to a study of CD8 T cells in Susac syndrome. Germline V gene data show CDR1 as LGHDT and CDR2 as YNNKEL (reference sequence). Trimming shortened V by 3 bases and J by 4 bases, and 6 bases separated the two germline ends. The CDR3 sequence is 12 residues long. Reverse transcription used about 0.45 to 1 ug RNA and random hexamers. Each CDR3 protein gets one entry after TCRdb re-called the immunoSEQ multiplex PCR reads with MiXCR. This sample carries about 200,000 distinct CDR3 sequences, roughly nine tenths of them seen once, and the ten largest clones take about 0.15%.

The source of this sequence is a human donor with multiple sclerosis. Sequencing input: CD8+ T cells from PBMCs. The V and J genes are TRBV3-1 and TRBJ1-2; D uncertain. The CDR3 nucleotides are TGTGCCAGCAGCCAGAGTGGCTATGGCTACACCTTC. Amino acids: CASSQSGYGYTF.